This T cell receptor (beta chain) came from a study of STAT5B mutations in CD4+ large granular lymphocyte leukemia (dated by TCRdb to 2021 to 2024). In terms of the full investigation: Among healthy controls, the CDR3 'QG' motif was associated with a particular HLA allele. The study compared the TCRbeta repertoires of patients with CD4+ T-cell large granular lymphocyte leukemia against the TCRbeta repertoires of healthy blood donors. Flow cytometry performed on FACSCanto II or FACSVerse showed that the purified fractions had more than 95% purity among lymphocytes. On the study overall, not on this receptor specifically: Data were not HLA-matched; higher clonality in CD4+ versus CD8+ T-LGLL could reflect the relatively small sample size. CD4-sorted patient repertoires appeared more clonal than healthy CD4+ repertoires, and this difference persisted after removing the putative leukemic clones. The main leukemic clonotypes were found to be private to each patient, although around 26% of the main leukemic clonotypes were detected at low frequency in the non-leukemic repertoires of other patients.

The immunoSEQ assay at survey resolution was used to sequence TCRbeta rearrangements from genomic DNA. The original pipeline was this. In the TCR sequencing data, the lowest productive clonotype frequency that could be detected was 2.59 x 10-5. Only productive TCRbeta rearrangements, meaning sequences that were complete and in-frame, were kept for the analyses. Sample clonality was computed as Simpson clonality in the immunoSEQ Analyzer version 3.0. Based on frequency, clones were grouped as very rare, small, medium, large (1-20%) or hyperexpanded (>20%). Generation probabilities were estimated with OLGA 1.2.3, V-gene circos plots were made with VDJtools, specificities were searched in VDJdb, and CDR3 motifs were identified with GLIPH. TCRdb stores this immuneACCESS table with in-frame sequences only. Part of the clones is absent; in the studies checked, under half of the shortfall reflects unresolved V genes, and no reason is known for the rest. D and trimming were read from the DNA, whereas the V and J calls and clone size are those reported in that table. The sample records tens of thousands of clones, 65% to 80% of which are singletons. Of the sample, roughly 6.2% is held by the ten largest clones.

The healthy controls were 30 to 45 blood donors, and the buffy coats of these donors were supplied by the Finnish Red Cross blood service. All TCR-sequenced material derived from peripheral blood: patient blood samples and healthy donor buffy coats. Peripheral blood mononuclear cells were isolated by Ficoll-Hypaque gradient centrifugation. Magnetic purification was used to isolate CD4+ cells from the buffy coats of the healthy controls. Genomic DNA was extracted with the Gentra Puregene Cell and Tissue kit and quantified on a Qubit 2.0 fluorometer. Details on this clone: Its antigen is unknown. Base qualities are not at hand, and no much larger clone is one base apart.

The source is a human donor in good health. Sequenced input: CD4+ T cells from blood buffy coats.

CDR3 sequence: CASSSGPIMSNQPQHF. The sequenced DNA: TGTGCCAGCAGCTCGGGTCCAATTATGAGCAATCAGCCCCAGCATTTT. The rearranged chain carries TRBV7-8 and TRBJ1-5; no D gene call is confident. The CDR3, from cysteine to phenylalanine, totals 16 residues. The sequence is cut down to CDR3 DNA, 48 bases in frame from base 1. CDR1 and CDR2, looked up from the germline V gene, are SGHVS and FQNEAQ. A distance of 14 bases separates the germline ends of V and J, which lose 4 bases and 1 base respectively.